This T cell receptor beta chain was profiled in a study of PD-L1 blockade in urothelial cancer. Study summary: Male sex and bladder-origin urothelial cancer characterized about 85% of the roughly 30 patients. Blood samples had a median of roughly 140,000 T cells, roughly 83,000 unique TCRs, and clonality around 0.08.

The sample's time point: peripheral blood 6 weeks after treatment start. All patients carried locally advanced or metastatic urothelial carcinoma. The ends were cut back, 7 bases at V and 4 bases at J, with 13 bases in the middle. The CDR3 sequence is 13 residues long. Germline V gene data show CDR1 as SQVTM and CDR2 as ANQGSEA. Only in-frame clones appear in the TCRdb table, and some are missing; sequencing was by immunoSEQ multiplex PCR. The table includes roughly 42,000 clones, 91% detected once. This chain joins TRBV29-1 and TRBJ2-2, with D tentatively TRBD2 (5 bases). The receptor was derived from a man aged 70-80 years with urothelial cancer. The sequenced sample was PBMCs, obtained around atezolizumab (anti-PD-L1) treatment. The CDR3 region is CSAARGSTGELFF. The DNA for the CDR3 is TGCAGCGCAGCTAGAGGGAGCACCGGGGAGCTGTTTTTT.